This T cell receptor beta chain originates from a study of blood T cell repertoires in COVID-19. Overall study: Some COVID-19 samples were acute and others convalescent; all came from the United States, Italy and Spain. T cells, B-cell-depleted T cells, or PBMCs provided the cDNA or gDNA that served as material.

The authors' processing: Amplifying reference gene primers gave estimates of nucleated cell counts. Profiled with immunoSEQ multiplex PCR; TCRdb holds only in-frame clones, not every one. V, J and clone size are those of that table, while D and trimming were read from the DNA. In the table there are about 200,000 clones, about 88% of which are singletons. Seattle patient enrollment occurred during active infection, with longitudinal follow-up thereafter. The CDR3 has 12 residues. The V gene's germline CDR1 is SGHAT and CDR2 FQNNGV. V lost 0 bases, J lost 4 bases, and 3 bases lay in between. Sequences were obtained from peripheral blood. This TCR derives from a man aged 50 or older with COVID-19, enrolled during active disease. This chain connects TRBV11-2 to TRBJ1-2; D gene unclear. The CDR3 coding sequence is TGTGCCAGCAGCTTAGAGAGCTATGGCTACACCTTC. This encodes CASSLESYGYTF.